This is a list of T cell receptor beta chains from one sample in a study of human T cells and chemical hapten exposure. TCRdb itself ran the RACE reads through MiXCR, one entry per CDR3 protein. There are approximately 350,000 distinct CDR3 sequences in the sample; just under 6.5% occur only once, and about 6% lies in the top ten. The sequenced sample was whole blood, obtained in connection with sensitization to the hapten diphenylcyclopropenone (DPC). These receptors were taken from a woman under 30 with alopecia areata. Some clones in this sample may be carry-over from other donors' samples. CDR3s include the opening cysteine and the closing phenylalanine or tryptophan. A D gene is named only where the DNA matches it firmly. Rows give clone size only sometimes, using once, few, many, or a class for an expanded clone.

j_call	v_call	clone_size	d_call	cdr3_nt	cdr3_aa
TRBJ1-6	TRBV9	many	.	TGTGCCAGCAGCGTAGGGATGGCACCCGAGAATTCACCCCTCCACTTT	CASSVGMAPENSPLHF
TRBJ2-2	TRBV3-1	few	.	TGTGCCAGCGGGCAGTCGGACACCGGGGAGCTGTTTTTT	CASGQSDTGELFF
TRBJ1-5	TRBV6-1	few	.	TGTGCCAGCAGTAAGGTAGCTAGGCCCGGGCAGCCCCAGCATTTT	CASSKVARPGQPQHF
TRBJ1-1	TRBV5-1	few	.	TGCGCCAGCAGCCAGATAAGGGGCGGGGACACTGAAGCTTTCTTT	CASSQIRGGDTEAFF
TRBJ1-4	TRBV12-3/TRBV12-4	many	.	TGTGCCAGCAGTTTTACGATGGACGAAAAACTGTTTTTT	CASSFTMDEKLFF
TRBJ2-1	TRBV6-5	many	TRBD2	TGTGCCAGCAGTTACTGGAGCGGGGGCCCACGACCGAGCTCCTACAATGAGCAGTTCTTC	CASSYWSGGPRPSSYNEQFF
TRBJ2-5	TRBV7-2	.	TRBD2	TGTGCCAGCACGCGCGGGGGTTTGATCCAAGAGACCCAGTACTTC	CASTRGGLIQETQYF
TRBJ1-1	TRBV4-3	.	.	TGCGCCAGCAGCCAAGATCAAGGATTAAGGGCTGAAGCTTTCTTT	CASSQDQGLRAEAFF
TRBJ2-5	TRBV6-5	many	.	TGTGCCAGCAGTTACGTCCAGGGTGGGGAGACCCAGTACTTC	CASSYVQGGETQYF
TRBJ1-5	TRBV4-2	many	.	TGTGCCAGCAGCGTCGACCGGGTCCAGGGAATAGCCCAGCATTTT	CASSVDRVQGIAQHF
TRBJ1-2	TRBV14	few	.	TGTGCCAGCAGCCAAGATATAACGGATAATAGGTACTATGGCTACACCTTC	CASSQDITDNRYYGYTF
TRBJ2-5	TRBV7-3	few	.	TGTGCCAGCAGCTTAACTCCACGGGAGACCCAGTACTTC	CASSLTPRETQYF
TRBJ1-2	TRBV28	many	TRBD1	TGTGCCAGCAGTTCCCCGGGACAGGGATCGGATGGCTACACCTTC	CASSSPGQGSDGYTF
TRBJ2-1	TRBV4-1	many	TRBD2	TGCGCCAGCAGCCTCAGTGGGGGGGGGAATGAGCAGTTCTTC	CASSLSGGGNEQFF
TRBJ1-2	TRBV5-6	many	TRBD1	TGTGCCAGCAGCCCACTCCGGACAGGAGCTAACTATGGCTACACCTTC	CASSPLRTGANYGYTF
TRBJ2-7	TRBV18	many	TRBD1	TGTGCCAGCTCACCGGGACAGGGGGCTAGTGAGCAGTACTTC	CASSPGQGASEQYF
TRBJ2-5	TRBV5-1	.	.	TGCGCCAGCAGCTCCAGGGAGGAGACCCAGTACTTC	CASSSREETQYF
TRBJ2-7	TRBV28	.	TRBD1	TGTGCCAGCAGACTTCAGGGGGCGCAGTACTTC	CASRLQGAQYF
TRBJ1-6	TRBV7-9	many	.	TGTGCCAGCAGCTCCGTAGTCAATTCACCCCTCCACTTT	CASSSVVNSPLHF
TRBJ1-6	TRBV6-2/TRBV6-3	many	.	TGTGCCAGCAGTTACAGGGGTAATTCACCCCTCCACTTT	CASSYRGNSPLHF
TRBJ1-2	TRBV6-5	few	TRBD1	TGTGCCAGCAGCCTAGACAGGGGGAAGTATGGCTACACCTTC	CASSLDRGKYGYTF
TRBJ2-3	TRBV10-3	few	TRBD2	TGTGCCTCATTAAGCGGGGGGCTGGGCACAGATACGCAGTATTTT	CASLSGGLGTDTQYF
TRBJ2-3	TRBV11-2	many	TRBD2	TGTGCCAGCAGCTTAGGACAAACTAGCGGCCTCTATACGCAGTATTTT	CASSLGQTSGLYTQYF
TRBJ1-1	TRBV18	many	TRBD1	TGTGCCAGCGCGGGACAGGGGATGAACACTGAAGCTTTCTTT	CASAGQGMNTEAFF
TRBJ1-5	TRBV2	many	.	TGTGCCAGCAGTGAAAGGGGAGGCAATCAGCCCCAGCATTTT	CASSERGGNQPQHF
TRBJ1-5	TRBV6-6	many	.	TGTGCCAGCAGGAACCCCCGGGAAGGGCCCCAGCATTTT	CASRNPREGPQHF
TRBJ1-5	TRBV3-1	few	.	TGTGCCAGCAGCCACCCCCCGGCGCCCCAGCATTTT	CASSHPPAPQHF
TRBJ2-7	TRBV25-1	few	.	TGTGCCAGCAGTGAACTCTCTCTCGAGCAGTACTTC	CASSELSLEQYF
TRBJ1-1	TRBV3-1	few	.	TGTGCCAGCAGCCATGCACAGAACACTGAAGCTTTCTTT	CASSHAQNTEAFF
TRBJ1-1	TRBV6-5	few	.	TGTGCCAGCAGTTACTCTCCCGCAGGCAACCGTGAAGCTTTCTTT	CASSYSPAGNREAFF
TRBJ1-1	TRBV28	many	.	TGTGCCAGCAGGGCCGTGGGCACTGAAGCTTTCTTT	CASRAVGTEAFF
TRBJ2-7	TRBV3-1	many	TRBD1	TGTGCCAGCAGCCTCTCCGGGACAGCCTACTACGAGCAGTACTTC	CASSLSGTAYYEQYF
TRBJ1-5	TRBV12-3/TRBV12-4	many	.	TGTGCCAGCAGTTCGAAGACAGGCAATCAGCCCCAGCATTTT	CASSSKTGNQPQHF
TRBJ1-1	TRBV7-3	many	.	TGTGCCAGCAGCTTAACGCCAGCTTTGACCCTAAACACTGAAGCTTTCTTT	CASSLTPALTLNTEAFF
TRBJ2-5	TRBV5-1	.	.	TGCGCCAGCAGCTTGGGGACAGTAAAAGAGACCCAGTACTTC	CASSLGTVKETQYF
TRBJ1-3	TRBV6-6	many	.	TGTGCCAGCAGTTACGTATTGGCCGGGGATGGAAACACCATATATTTT	CASSYVLAGDGNTIYF
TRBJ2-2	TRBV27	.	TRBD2	TGTGCCAGCAGAAAGGGACTAGGATTATCCGGGGAGCTGTTTTTT	CASRKGLGLSGELFF
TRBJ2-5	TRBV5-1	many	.	TGCGCCAGCAGCTTGGACAGACAGGCCGAAGGAGAGACCCAGTACTTC	CASSLDRQAEGETQYF
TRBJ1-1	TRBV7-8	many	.	TGTGCCAGCAGCCTAAGTAGGACAGCCATGAACACTGAAGCTTTCTTT	CASSLSRTAMNTEAFF
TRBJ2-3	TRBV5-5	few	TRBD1	TGTGCCAGCAGCCGAGTCAGGGGGAGCACAGATACGCAGTATTTT	CASSRVRGSTDTQYF
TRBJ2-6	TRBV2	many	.	TGTGCCAGCAGCGCCTACAGGGCCAACGTCCTGACTTTC	CASSAYRANVLTF
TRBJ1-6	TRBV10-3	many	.	TGTGCCATCAGTGAGGTGGAGGGGACTTCACCCCTCCACTTT	CAISEVEGTSPLHF
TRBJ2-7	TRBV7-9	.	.	TGTGCCAGCAGCCGGACAGGACGGGGGCTCCACGAGCAGTACTTC	CASSRTGRGLHEQYF
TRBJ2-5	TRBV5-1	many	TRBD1	TGCGCCAGCAGCTCGGGGACAGGGAGCCAAGAGACCCAGTACTTC	CASSSGTGSQETQYF
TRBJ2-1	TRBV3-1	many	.	TGTGCCAGCAGCCAAGATATAGGTCGCAATGACAATGAGCAGTTCTTC	CASSQDIGRNDNEQFF
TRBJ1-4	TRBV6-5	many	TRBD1	TGTGCCAGCAGTTACTCGGACAGGGAGGGAGAAAAACTGTTTTTT	CASSYSDREGEKLFF
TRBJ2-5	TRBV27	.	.	TGTGCCAGCAGTTTTGACGGGAGTCTAGGCGAGACCCAGTACTTC	CASSFDGSLGETQYF
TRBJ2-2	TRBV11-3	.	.	TGTGCCAGCAGCCTCCAAGGCCAGGGGAACACCGGGGAGCTGTTTTTT	CASSLQGQGNTGELFF
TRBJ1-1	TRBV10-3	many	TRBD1	TGTGCCATCAGTCCTATAATGGACAGGGGGAACACTGAAGCTTTCTTT	CAISPIMDRGNTEAFF
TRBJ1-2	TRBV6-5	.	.	TGTGCCAGCAGTCAGGGGATAGGGGGTTTGAGCTATGGCTACACCTTC	CASSQGIGGLSYGYTF
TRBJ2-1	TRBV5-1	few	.	TGCGCCAGCAGCTTGGAGGGCTACAATGAGCAGCTCTTC	CASSLEGYNEQLF
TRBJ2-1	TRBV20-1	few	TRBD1	TGCAGTGCGGACAGGGAAAATTTAAATGAGCAGTTCTTC	CSADRENLNEQFF
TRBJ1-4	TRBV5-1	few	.	TGCGCCAGCAGCTTGGCCAACGGTCATGGGGAAAAACTGTTTTTT	CASSLANGHGEKLFF
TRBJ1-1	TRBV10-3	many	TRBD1	TGTGCCATCAGTGGGGACAGCTGGAACACTGAAGCTTTCTTT	CAISGDSWNTEAFF
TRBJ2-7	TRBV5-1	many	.	TGCGCCAGCAGCTTGGGGGACGGCTACGAGCAGTACTTC	CASSLGDGYEQYF
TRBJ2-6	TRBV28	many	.	TGTGCCAGCAGCTCCCTGGGGGGCGGGGCCAACGTCCTGACTTTC	CASSSLGGGANVLTF
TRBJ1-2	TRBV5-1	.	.	TGCGCCAGCAGCTCGGACATCTACTATGGCTACACCTTC	CASSSDIYYGYTF
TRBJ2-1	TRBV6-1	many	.	TGTGCCAGCAGGTCCACCCCCGGCAGGGCAAAAAGGGCAGCCTACAATGAGCAGTTCTTC	CASRSTPGRAKRAAYNEQFF
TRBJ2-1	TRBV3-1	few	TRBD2	TGTGCCAGCAGCCTTGGGACTGGGGGGGGCAATGAGCAGTTCTTC	CASSLGTGGGNEQFF
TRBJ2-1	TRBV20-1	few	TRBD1	TGCAGTGCTAGAGAGGAGCAGGGGGACTACAATGAGCAGTTCTTC	CSAREEQGDYNEQFF